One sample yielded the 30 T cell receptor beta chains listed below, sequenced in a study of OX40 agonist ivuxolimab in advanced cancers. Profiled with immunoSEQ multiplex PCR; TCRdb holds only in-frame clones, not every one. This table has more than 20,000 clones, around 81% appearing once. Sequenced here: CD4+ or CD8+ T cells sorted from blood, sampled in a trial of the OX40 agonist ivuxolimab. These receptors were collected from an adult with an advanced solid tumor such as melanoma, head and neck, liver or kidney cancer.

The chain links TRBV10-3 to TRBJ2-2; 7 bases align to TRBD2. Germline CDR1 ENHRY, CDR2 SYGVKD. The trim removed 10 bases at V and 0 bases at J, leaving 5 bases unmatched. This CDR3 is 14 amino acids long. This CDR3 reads CATNGGTNTGELFF. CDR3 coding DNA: TGTGCCACCAACGGGGGGACGAACACCGGGGAGCTGTTTTTT.

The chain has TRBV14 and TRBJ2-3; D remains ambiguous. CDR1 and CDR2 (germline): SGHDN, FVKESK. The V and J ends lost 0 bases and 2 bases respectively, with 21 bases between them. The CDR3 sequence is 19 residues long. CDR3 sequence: CASSQDGLATRSFTDTQYF. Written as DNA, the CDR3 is TGTGCCAGCAGCCAAGATGGGCTTGCGACCCGGTCGTTCACAGATACGCAGTATTTT. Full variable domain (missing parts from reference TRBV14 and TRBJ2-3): EAGVTQFPSHSVIEKGQTVTLRCDPISGHDNLYWYRRVMGKEIKFLLHFVKESKQDESGMPNNRFLAERTGGTYSTLKVQPAELEDSGVYFCASSQDGLATRSFTDTQYFGPGTRLTVL.

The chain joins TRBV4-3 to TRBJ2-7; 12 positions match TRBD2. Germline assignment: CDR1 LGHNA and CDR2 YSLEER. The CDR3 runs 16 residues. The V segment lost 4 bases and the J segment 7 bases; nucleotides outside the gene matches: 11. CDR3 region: CASSPFLAGGPGEQYF. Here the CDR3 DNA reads TGCGCCAGCAGCCCATTCCTAGCGGGAGGGCCTGGGGAGCAGTACTTC.

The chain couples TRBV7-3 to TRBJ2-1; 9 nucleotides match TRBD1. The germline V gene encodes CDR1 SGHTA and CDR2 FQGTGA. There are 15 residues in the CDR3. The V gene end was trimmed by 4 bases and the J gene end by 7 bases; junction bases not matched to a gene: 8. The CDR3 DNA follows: TGTGCCAGCAGCTCGGGACAGGGACTGGAAAATGAGCAGTTCTTC. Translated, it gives CASSSGQGLENEQFF. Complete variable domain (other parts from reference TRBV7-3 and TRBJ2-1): GAGVSQTPSNKVTEKGKYVELRCDPISGHTALYWYRQSLGQGPEFLIYFQGTGAADDSGLPNDRFFAVRPEGSVSTLKIQRTERGDSAVYLCASSSGQGLENEQFFGPGTRLTVL.

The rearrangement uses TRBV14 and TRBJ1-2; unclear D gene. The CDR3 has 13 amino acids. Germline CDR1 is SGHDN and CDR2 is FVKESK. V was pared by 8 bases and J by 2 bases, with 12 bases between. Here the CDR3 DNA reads TGTGCCAGCGGAGGGTCCCTCAACTATGGCTACACCTTC. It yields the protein CASGGSLNYGYTF.

The CDR3 region is CAWSPFGPGELFF. Here the CDR3 DNA reads TGTGCCTGGAGCCCCTTTGGTCCCGGGGAGCTGTTTTTT. The chain combines TRBV30 with TRBJ2-2; D remains ambiguous. The CDR3 runs to 13 residues. Between the trimmed V and J ends, which lost 3 bases and 6 bases, there was a span of 11 bases. Per germline, CDR1 GTSNPN and CDR2 SVGIG (reference sequence). The whole variable domain, filled in from reference TRBV30 and TRBJ2-2, reads SQTIHQWPATLVQPVGSPLSLECTVEGTSNPNLYWYRQAAGRGLQLLFYSVGIGQISSEVPQNLSASRPQDRQFILSSKKLLLSDSGFYLCAWSPFGPGELFFGEGSRLTVL.

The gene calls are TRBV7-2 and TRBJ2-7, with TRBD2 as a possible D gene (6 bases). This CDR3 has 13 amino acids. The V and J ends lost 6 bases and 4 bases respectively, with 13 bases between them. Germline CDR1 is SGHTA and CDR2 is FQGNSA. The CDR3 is CASSPRESYEQYF. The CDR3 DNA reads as TGTGCCAGCAGTCCACGGGAGTCGTACGAGCAGTACTTC. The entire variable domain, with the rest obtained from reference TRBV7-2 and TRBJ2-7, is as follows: GAGVSQSPSNKVTEKGKDVELRCDPISGHTALYWYRQSLGQGLEFLIYFQGNSAPDKSGLPSDRFSAERTGGSVSTLTIQRTQQEDSAVYLCASSPRESYEQYFGPGTRLTVT.

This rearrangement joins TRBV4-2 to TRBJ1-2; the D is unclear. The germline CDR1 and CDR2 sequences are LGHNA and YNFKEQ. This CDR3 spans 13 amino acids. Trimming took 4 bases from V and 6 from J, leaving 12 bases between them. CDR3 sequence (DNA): TGTGCCAGCAGCCCGCCGGGCCTGCATGGCTACACCTTC. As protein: CASSPPGLHGYTF.

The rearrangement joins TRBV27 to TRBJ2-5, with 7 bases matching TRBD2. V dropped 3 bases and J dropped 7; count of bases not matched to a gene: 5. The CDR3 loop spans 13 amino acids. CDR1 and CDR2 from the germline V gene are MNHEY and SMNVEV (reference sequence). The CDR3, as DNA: TGTGCCAGCAGTTTTGCCGGCGGGGGGACCCAGTACTTC. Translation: CASSFAGGGTQYF.

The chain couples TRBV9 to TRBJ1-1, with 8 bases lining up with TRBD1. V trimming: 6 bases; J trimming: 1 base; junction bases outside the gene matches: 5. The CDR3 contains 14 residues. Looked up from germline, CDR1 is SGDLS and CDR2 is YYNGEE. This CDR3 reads CASTRTGTNTEAFF. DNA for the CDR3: TGTGCCAGCACCCGGACAGGGACGAACACTGAAGCTTTCTTT.

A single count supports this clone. The CDR3: CASSSTGGVAGYTF. Here the CDR3 DNA reads TGTGCCAGCAGCTCGACCGGGGGAGTGGCTGGCTACACCTTC. This sequence joins TRBV5-5 and TRBJ1-2, with TRBD1 as a possible D gene (5 bases). Deletions cut 3 bases from V and 7 bases from J, with 16 bases between. Germline V lookup: CDR1 SGHKS, CDR2 YYEKEE (reference sequence). CDR3 size: 14 residues.

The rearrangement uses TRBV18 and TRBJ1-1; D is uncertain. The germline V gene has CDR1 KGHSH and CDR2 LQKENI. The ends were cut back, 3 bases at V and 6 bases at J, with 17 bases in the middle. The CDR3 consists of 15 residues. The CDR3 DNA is TGTGCCAGCTCACCTAGCCCGCTCTCAACGGCTGAAGCTTTCTTT. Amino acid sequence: CASSPSPLSTAEAFF.

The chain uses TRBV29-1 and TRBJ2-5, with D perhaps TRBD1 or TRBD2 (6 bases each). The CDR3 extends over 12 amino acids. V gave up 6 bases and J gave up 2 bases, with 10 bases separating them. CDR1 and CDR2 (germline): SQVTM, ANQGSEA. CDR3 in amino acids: CSVEGHQETQYF. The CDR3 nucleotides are TGCAGCGTGGAGGGACATCAAGAGACCCAGTACTTC.

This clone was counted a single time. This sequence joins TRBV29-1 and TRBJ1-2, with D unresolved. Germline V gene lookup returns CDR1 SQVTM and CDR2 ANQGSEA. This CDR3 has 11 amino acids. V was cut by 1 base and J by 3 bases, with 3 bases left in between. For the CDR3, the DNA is TGCAGCGTTGAAGCCTACTATGGCTACACCTTC. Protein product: CSVEAYYGYTF.

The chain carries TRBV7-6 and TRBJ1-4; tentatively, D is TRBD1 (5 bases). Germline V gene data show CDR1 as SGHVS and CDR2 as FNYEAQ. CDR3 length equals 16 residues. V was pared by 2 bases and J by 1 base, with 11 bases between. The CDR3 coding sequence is TGTGCCAGCAGCTTACAGGGTCCGGGAACTAATGAAAAACTGTTTTTT. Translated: CASSLQGPGTNEKLFF.

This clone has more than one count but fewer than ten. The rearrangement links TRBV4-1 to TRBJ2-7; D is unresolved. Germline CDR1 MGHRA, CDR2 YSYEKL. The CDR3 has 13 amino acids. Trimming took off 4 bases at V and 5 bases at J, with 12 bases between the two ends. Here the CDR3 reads CASSPTGAHEQYF. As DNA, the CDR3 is TGCGCCAGCAGCCCAACCGGCGCCCACGAGCAGTACTTC.

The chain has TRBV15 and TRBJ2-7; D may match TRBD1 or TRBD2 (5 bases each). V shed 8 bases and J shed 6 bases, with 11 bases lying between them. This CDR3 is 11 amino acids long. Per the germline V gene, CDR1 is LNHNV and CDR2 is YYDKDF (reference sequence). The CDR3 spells CATGSGGEQYF. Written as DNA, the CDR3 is TGTGCCACCGGATCTGGGGGCGAGCAGTACTTC. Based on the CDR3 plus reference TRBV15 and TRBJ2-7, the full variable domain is DAMVIQNPRYQVTQFGKPVTLSCSQTLNHNVMYWYQQKSSQAPKLLFHYYDKDFNNEADTPDNFQSRRPNTSFCFLDIRSPGLGDTAMYLCATGSGGEQYFGPGTRLTVT.

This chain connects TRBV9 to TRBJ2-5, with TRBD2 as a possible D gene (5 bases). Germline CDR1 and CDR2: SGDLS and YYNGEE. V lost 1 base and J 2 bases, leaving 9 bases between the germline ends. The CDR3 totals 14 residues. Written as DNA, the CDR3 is TGTGCCAGCAGCGTACTCGGACTGCAAGAGACCCAGTACTTC. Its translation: CASSVLGLQETQYF.

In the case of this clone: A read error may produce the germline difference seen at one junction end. DNA for the CDR3: TGTGCCAGCAGTGAAGAGGGGGCTGGGGACAACGTCCTGACTTTC. Amino acids: CASSEEGAGDNVLTF. The rearrangement joins TRBV6-1 to TRBJ2-6; 7 nucleotides line up with TRBD1. Germline V gene data show CDR1 as MNHNS and CDR2 as SASEGT. There are 15 residues in the CDR3.

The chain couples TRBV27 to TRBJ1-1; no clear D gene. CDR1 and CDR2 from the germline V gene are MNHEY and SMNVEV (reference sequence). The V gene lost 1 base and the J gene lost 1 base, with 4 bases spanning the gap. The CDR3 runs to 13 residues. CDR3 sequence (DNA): TGTGCCAGCAGTTTATACAGGAACACTGAAGCTTTCTTT. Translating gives CASSLYRNTEAFF.

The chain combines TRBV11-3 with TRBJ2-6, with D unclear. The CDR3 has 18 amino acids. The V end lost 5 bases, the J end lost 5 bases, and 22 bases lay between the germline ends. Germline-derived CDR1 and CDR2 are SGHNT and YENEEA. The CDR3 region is CASSGNQKQQSRANVLTF. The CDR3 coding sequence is TGTGCCAGCAGCGGAAATCAAAAGCAACAAAGTCGGGCCAACGTCCTGACTTTC.

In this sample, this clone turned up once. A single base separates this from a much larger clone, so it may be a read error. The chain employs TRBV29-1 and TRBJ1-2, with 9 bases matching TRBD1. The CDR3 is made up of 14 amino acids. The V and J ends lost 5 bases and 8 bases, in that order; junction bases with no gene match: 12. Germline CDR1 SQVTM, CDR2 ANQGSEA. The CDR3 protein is CSVTDGQGSGGYTF. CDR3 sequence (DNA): TGCAGCGTTACTGACGGACAGGGGAGTGGCGGCTACACCTTC.

CDR3 sequence reads: CASSSKETQYF. In DNA, the CDR3 is TGTGCCAGCAGTTCAAAAGAGACCCAGTACTTC. The rearrangement joins TRBV6-5 to TRBJ2-5; the D is unclear. The CDR3 contains 11 residues. Trimming took 4 bases from V and 3 from J, leaving 3 bases between them. Germline values: CDR1 MNHEY, CDR2 SVGAGI.

The CDR3 loop is CATSRDRDSGSPLHF. The CDR3 nucleotides are TGTGCCACCAGCAGAGATAGGGACAGCGGGTCACCCCTCCACTTT. This chain connects TRBV15 to TRBJ1-6; 7 nucleotides agree with TRBD1. V was pared by 0 bases and J by 10 bases, with 6 bases of the junction left unmatched. Germline CDR1 LNHNV, CDR2 YYDKDF (reference sequence). This CDR3 is built from 15 residues.

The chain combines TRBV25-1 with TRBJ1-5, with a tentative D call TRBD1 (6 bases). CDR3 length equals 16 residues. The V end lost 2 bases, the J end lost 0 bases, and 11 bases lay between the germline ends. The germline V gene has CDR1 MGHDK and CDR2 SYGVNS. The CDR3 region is CASSEPGTYSNQPQHF. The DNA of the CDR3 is TGTGCCAGCAGTGAACCGGGGACATATAGCAATCAGCCCCAGCATTTT.

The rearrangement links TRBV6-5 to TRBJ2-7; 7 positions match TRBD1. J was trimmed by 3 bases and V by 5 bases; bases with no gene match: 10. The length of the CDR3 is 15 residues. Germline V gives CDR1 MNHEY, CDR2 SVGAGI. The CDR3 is CASSPQGVVVYEQYF. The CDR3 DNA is TGTGCCAGCAGTCCCCAGGGGGTAGTAGTCTACGAGCAGTACTTC.

As DNA, the CDR3 is TGTGCCAGCAGCTTGAGGGACTTAAGCACAGATACGCAGTATTTT. Encoded protein: CASSLRDLSTDTQYF. This sequence joins TRBV5-6 and TRBJ2-3; maybe TRBD2 (6 bases). V was clipped by 1 base and J by 0 bases, with 9 bases between them. Germline CDR1 SGHDT, CDR2 YYEEEE. The CDR3 totals 15 residues.

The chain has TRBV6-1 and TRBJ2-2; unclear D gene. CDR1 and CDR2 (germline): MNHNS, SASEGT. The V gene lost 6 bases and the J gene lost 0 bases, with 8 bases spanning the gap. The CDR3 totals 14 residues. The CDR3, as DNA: TGTGCCAGCAGACAGTACGCGAACACCGGGGAGCTGTTTTTT. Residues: CASRQYANTGELFF.

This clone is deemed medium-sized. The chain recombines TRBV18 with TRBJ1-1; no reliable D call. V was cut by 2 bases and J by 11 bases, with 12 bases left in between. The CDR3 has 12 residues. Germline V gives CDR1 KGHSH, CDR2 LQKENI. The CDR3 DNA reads TGTGCCAGCTCACCAGGTCCCCCGGATGCTTTCTTT. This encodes CASSPGPPDAFF.

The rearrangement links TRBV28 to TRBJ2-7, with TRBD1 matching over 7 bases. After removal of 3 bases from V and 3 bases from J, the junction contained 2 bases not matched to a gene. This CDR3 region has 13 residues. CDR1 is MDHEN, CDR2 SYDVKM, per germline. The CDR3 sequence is CASSFGTDYEQYF. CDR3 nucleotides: TGTGCCAGCAGTTTCGGGACAGACTACGAGCAGTACTTC.